This TCR beta chain was found in a study of monozygotic twins with inflammatory bowel disease. Study-wide results and caveats: IBD patients, compared with healthy twins, shared fewer clonotypes with others (especially with disease activity).

TCRdb reprocessed the 5' RACE reads, keeping one entry per CDR3 protein, no DNA. This specimen shows about 43,000 distinct CDR3 sequences; the ten leading clones hold 5.3%. Concerning this clonotype itself: Its antigen is not known.

The V gene's germline CDR1 is SGHAT and CDR2 FQNNGV. There are 14 residues in the CDR3. The sample comprised blood. The TCR was taken from a human donor with ulcerative colitis or Crohn's disease, or a healthy co-twin of an affected twin (not recorded which). This chain links TRBV11-2 with TRBJ1-1. The CDR3 sequence: CASSLSGYDPEAFF.